This T cell receptor beta chain was observed in a study of cytomegalovirus exposure and HLA in healthy donors (dated by TCRdb to about 2017). Broadly, across the study: An earlier analysis of roughly 500 of the donors reported 276 Gb of sequence data and 100 million to 120 million unique TCR beta sequences obtained from some 170 million T cells. A later genetic analysis used genome-wide SNP genotypes for about 55% of the 666 donors, treating that subset as a discovery cohort. The later analysis used no new phenotypic data to find candidate immune exposures, relying instead on TCR beta sequences and their occurrence across donors. Typing coverage varied by locus: about 629-630 donors for A, B, C, DRB1 and DQB1; roughly 510 for DQA1; 606 for DPA1; under 490 for DPB1. On average, around 240,000 unique TCR beta nucleotide sequences were sequenced per donor among 300 to 500 genotyped donors of the cohort, with roughly 18% of those sequences being non-productive. Donor age, sex, ethnicity and CMV serostatus were compiled together with the repertoire data. An early release that covered approximately 600 HLA-typed donors contained 300 to 350 gigabases of sequencing data and roughly 84 million unique TCR sequences. In an earlier analysis of roughly 600 of the donors, high-throughput TCR beta sequencing was used to judge whether each TCR beta V gene segment behaved as functional or pseudogenic. Besides the first cohort of roughly 660 subjects, a separate validation cohort made up of 120 different subjects was used. High-throughput TCR immunosequencing, statistical association of individual TCRs with disease status, and machine learning were combined to predict cytomegalovirus infection status. In a later analysis, previously published TCR beta repertoires from some 640 donors were re-analyzed and high-resolution HLA genotyping was added so that TCR occurrence patterns could be studied. Among the roughly 390 genotyped donors, more than 70% belonged to the genetic ancestry cluster associated with self-reported Caucasian donors. Because of strong linkage in the cohort, 5 or 6 DR-DQ haplotypes were treated as single units for association and clustering. Every repertoire in the discovery cohort had been generated on one and the same sequencing platform. Both class I and class II loci were covered by HLA typing, at four-digit resolution. The study profiled the T cell repertoires of about 720 subjects by immunosequencing and related them to cytomegalovirus serostatus. The study was designed to test whether signatures of past pathogen exposure could be identified by cataloging public T cell receptors.

Regarding this clone: What this receptor recognizes is not known. Base qualities are not at hand, and no much larger clone is one base apart.

Receptor libraries were prepared by the immunoSEQ multiplex PCR assay. For the multiplex PCR, a mixture combining 60 forward primers for TCR Vbeta segments and 13 reverse primers for TCR Jbeta segments was used. The CDR3 region of rearranged TCR beta genes was amplified from genomic DNA by a multiplex PCR assay. On the Illumina HiSeq System, the amplified TCR beta libraries were sequenced as 87-base-pair reads. In the original analysis: A later analysis tallied around 87 million unique TCR beta chains across the 666 repertoires, and approximately 12 million of those chains were shared by two or more donors. A nearest-neighbor algorithm error-corrected the raw reads and collapsed the reads into unique sequences, merging closely related sequences to remove PCR and sequencing errors. V, D and J gene segments were assigned by aligning CDR3 sequences to IMGT reference sequences. For a sequence to be retained, a match of at least six nucleotides was required to both a V gene segment and a J gene segment. Rearrangements were called productive when the CDR3 lacked stop codons and stayed in frame with V and J; all others were non-productive. CDR3 was defined by IMGT convention, running from the second conserved V-encoded cysteine to the conserved J-encoded phenylalanine. The earlier analysis of about 610 of the donors excluded sequences that lacked an unambiguous match to a single V gene segment. In an earlier analysis of approximately 500 of the donors, a V segment was called functional when productive rearrangements were above 56.7%, and segregating when the standard deviation between donors exceeded 5%. To diagnose cytomegalovirus status from the catalog of TCR beta chain sequences, a statistical classification framework was built. V and J gene assignment, in a later analysis, came from comparing TCR nucleotide sequences with IMGT/GENE-DB human TR gene sequences. The TCRdist pipeline was used in a later analysis to assign CDR3 sequences and most-parsimonious VDJ recombination scenarios. In a later analysis, each TCR beta chain was defined by its CDR3 amino acid sequence together with its V-gene family, and reads lacking a unique V-gene family were excluded. A later analysis removed 550 to 650 highly shared, low-generation-probability nucleotide sequences to deal with suspected cross-contamination and a sequencing artifact. For each public chain, a later analysis derived a clonal expansion index from normalized ranks of inferred template counts within each repertoire. In a later analysis, generation probabilities were computed with a VDJ recombination model fitted to out-of-frame rearrangements, and the resulting probabilities were checked against IGoR. A later analysis scored TCR-TCR, TCR-HLA and TCR-CMV co-occurrence with hypergeometric tests, applying a repertoire-size bias correction to TCR pairs. False discovery rates were estimated in a later analysis by permuting HLA or CMV assignments 20 times. In a later analysis, co-occurring TCRs were grouped with DBSCAN, and TCRdist sequence similarity was added when clustering was performed within HLA-allele-positive subsets. Repertoires with fewer than 30,000 or more than 120,000 public chains were left out of co-occurrence clustering, as were a handful of repertoires with anomalous nucleotide sharing. The clones in this table, taken by TCRdb from immuneACCESS, are in-frame only. Not every clone is retained; where verified, under half of the shortfall comes from an unresolved V gene, and the cause of the rest is unknown. V and J calls and clone size are as listed in that table; D and trimming were resolved from the DNA. The sample has approximately 100,000 clones on record, around 80% of them singletons. The ten most abundant clones make up roughly 3.6% of the sample.

The full study reports these points: In a later analysis, several top co-occurrence clusters were reported to appear linked to parvovirus B19, influenza, CMV and Epstein-Barr virus. An association between a missense DCLRE1C variant and V-gene and J-gene trimming of TCR beta chains was found in a later genetic analysis and replicated in an independent cohort. A later analysis found that HLA-associated TCR beta chains were more clonally expanded and had lower generation probabilities than equally common non-associated chains. The sequencing pipeline was judged likely to have produced a cluster of highly shared sequence variants as a technical artifact. The classifier was reported to diagnose cytomegalovirus status with high specificity and sensitivity in both the original cohort and the validation cohort. In an earlier analysis of 587 of the donors, most TCR beta V segments appeared in productive rearrangements about 90% or about 30% of the time, broadly matching IMGT annotations. A further reported finding was that TCR beta sequences accurately predicted the HLA-A and HLA-B alleles for most subjects in the first cohort. Some IMGT-functional V segments, including TRBV6-2 and TRBV6-3, could not be told apart with the 87-base-pair reads, so those segments were excluded. Strong co-occurrence of HLA alleles, especially DR and DQ, made assigning TCR associations to individual alleles difficult. The study listed approximately 160 TCR beta chains as associated with cytomegalovirus. For the cohort, immune exposure information was limited to CMV serostatus. According to a later analysis, TCR association rates differed among HLA loci, with DRB1 alleles showing the most associated TCRs and HLA-C alleles showing the fewest. Linkage disequilibrium might explain the correlated functional status among segregating V segments, but an unknown experimental factor could not be ruled out. Presence/absence analyses assumed roughly uniform sequencing depth across donors, an assumption that may not hold. In a later analysis, most CMV-associated TCR beta chains were found to appear HLA-restricted, with HLA associations seemingly driven largely by CMV exposure. HLA typing was unavailable for some donors at each locus, so association tests used only the typed subset. According to a later genetic analysis, donors in an Asian-associated ancestry cluster had fewer N-insertions in productive TCRs than the roughly 660-donor mean. A few of the identified cytomegalovirus-associated TCR beta chains were confirmed in vitro to be specific for cytomegalovirus antigens. In this cohort, only TCR beta chains were sequenced, and detectable features were limited by the absence of alpha or paired-chain data. Most TCR sequences were seen in very few donors, while some public TCRs were found in many individuals. The earlier analysis of about 600 of the donors excluded roughly 17 rarely observed V segments, including chromosome 9 orphons, because counts were too low. According to the authors, the approach could potentially be generalized to other disease states and immunological phenotypes. In a later analysis, some 18,000 TCR beta sequences were associated with specific HLA alleles at a false discovery rate of 0.05.

In total, around 600 healthy bone marrow donors made up the cohort. All cohort members were sampled while nominally healthy, although unrecorded immune exposures were likely present. The donor was CMV seronegative and was included in the group of a few hundred seronegative cohort members. Every donor gave a peripheral blood sample, and the peripheral blood mononuclear cells from that sample were used for TCR beta sequencing. The Qiagen DNeasy Blood Extraction Kit was used to extract genomic DNA from the blood cell samples. Reading the germline V gene gives CDR1 SNHLY and CDR2 FYNNEI. V lost 2 bases and J lost 4 bases, and the count of bases not matched to a germline gene is 13. Measured from the cysteine to the phenylalanine, the CDR3 is 17 residues long. Only the CDR3 portion is preserved as DNA: 51 bases, with reading frame beginning at the first base.

The sequence is built from TRBV2 and TRBJ2-5, with 7 middle bases fitting TRBD2. The receptor was isolated from a man aged 55 to 70 in good health and CMV-seronegative. The specimen was PBMCs. The bases are TGTGCCAGCAGTGAACTTTTAGGGCTAGCGGTGGGAGAGACCCAGTACTTC. It specifies CASSELLGLAVGETQYF.